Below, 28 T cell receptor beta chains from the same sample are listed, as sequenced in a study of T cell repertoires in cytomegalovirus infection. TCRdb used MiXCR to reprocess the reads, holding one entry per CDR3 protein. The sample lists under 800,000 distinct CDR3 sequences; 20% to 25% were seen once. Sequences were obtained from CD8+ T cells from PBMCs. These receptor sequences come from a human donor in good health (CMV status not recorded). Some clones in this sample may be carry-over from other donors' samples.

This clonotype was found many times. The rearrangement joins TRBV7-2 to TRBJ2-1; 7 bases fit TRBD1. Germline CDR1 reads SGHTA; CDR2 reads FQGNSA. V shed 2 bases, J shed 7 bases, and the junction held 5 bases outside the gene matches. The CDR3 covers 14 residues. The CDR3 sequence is CASSLIKGANEQFF. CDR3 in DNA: TGTGCCAGCAGCTTAATAAAGGGGGCTAATGAGCAGTTCTTC.

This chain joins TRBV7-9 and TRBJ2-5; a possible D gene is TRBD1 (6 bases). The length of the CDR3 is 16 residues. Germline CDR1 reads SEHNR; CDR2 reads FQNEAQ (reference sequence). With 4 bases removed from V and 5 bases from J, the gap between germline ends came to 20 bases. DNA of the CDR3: TGTGCCAGCAGCTCGCCGGATTCAGGGGCTAGGGAGACCCAGTACTTC. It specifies CASSSPDSGARETQYF.

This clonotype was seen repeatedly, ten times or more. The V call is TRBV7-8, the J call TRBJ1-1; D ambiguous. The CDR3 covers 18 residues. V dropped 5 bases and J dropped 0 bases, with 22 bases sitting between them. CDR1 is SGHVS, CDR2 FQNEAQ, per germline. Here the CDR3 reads CASSDKGLPWSVNTEAFF. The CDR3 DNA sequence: TGTGCCAGCAGCGACAAAGGACTCCCGTGGAGTGTGAACACTGAAGCTTTCTTT.

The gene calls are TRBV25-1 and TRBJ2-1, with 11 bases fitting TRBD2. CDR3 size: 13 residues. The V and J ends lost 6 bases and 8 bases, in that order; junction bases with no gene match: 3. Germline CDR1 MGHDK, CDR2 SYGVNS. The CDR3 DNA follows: TGTGCCAGCAGAGGACTAGCGGGCCATGAGCAGTTCTTC. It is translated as CASRGLAGHEQFF. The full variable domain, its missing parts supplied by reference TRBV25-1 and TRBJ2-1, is EADIYQTPRYLVIGTGKKITLECSQTMGHDKMYWYQQDPGMELHLIHYSYGVNSTEKGDLSSESTVSRIRTEHFPLTLESARPSHTSQYLCASRGLAGHEQFFGPGTRLTVL.

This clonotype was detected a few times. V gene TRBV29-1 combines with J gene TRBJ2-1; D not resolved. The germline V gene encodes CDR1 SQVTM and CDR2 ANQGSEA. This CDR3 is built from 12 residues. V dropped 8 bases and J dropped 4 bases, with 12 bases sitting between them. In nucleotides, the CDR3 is TGCAGCCGGTCTGGCGCTTACAATGAGCAGTTCTTC. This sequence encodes CSRSGAYNEQFF.

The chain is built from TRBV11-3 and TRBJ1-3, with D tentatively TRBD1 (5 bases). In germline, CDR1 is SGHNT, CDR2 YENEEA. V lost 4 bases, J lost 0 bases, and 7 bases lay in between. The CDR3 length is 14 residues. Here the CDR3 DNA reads TGTGCCAGCAGCTCGGGGACCTCTGGAAACACCATATATTTT. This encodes CASSSGTSGNTIYF. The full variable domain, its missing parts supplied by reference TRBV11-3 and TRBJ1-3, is EAGVVQSPRYKIIEKKQPVAFWCNPISGHNTLYWYLQNLGQGPELLIRYENEEAVDDSQLPKDRFSAERLKGVDSTLKIQPAELGDSAVYLCASSSGTSGNTIYFGEGSWLTVV.

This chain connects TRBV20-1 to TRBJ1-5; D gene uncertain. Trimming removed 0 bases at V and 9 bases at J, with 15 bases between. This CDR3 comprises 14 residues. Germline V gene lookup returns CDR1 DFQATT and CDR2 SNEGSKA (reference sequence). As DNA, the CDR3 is TGCAGTGCTAGAGATAGGCAGACGATCGCGCCCCAGCATTTT. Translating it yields CSARDRQTIAPQHF.

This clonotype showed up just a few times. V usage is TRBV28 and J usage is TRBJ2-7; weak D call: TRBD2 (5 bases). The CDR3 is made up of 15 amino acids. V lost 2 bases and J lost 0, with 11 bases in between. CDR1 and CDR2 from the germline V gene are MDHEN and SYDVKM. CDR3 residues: CASSLLDFTSYEQYF. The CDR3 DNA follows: TGTGCCAGCAGTTTACTGGACTTTACCTCCTACGAGCAGTACTTC.

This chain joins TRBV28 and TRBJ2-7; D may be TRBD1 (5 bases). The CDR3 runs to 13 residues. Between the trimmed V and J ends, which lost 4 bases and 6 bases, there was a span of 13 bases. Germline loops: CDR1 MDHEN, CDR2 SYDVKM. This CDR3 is CASSSPAGPEQYV. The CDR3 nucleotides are TGTGCCAGCAGTTCCCCTGCAGGGCCCGAGCAGTACGTC.

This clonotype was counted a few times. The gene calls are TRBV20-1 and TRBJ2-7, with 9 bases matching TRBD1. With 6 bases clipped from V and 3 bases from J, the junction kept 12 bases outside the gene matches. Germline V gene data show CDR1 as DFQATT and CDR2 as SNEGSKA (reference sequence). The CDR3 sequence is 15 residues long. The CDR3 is CSATPRDRVFYEQYF. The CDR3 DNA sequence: TGCAGTGCAACCCCCCGGGACAGGGTGTTCTACGAGCAGTACTTC.

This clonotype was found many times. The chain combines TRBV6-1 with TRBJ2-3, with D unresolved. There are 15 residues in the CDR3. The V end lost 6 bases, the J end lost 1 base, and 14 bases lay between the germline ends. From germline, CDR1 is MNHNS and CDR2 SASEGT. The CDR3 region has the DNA TGTGCCAGCAGCCCGATTGATACTGGCACAGATACGCAGTATTTT. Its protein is CASSPIDTGTDTQYF.

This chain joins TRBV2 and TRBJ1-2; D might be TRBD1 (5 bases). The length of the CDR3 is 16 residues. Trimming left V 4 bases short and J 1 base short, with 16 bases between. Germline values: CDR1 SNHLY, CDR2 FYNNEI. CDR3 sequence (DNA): TGTGCCAGCAGTGCCGACAGCATACTCTATAACTATGGCTACACCTTC. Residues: CASSADSILYNYGYTF.

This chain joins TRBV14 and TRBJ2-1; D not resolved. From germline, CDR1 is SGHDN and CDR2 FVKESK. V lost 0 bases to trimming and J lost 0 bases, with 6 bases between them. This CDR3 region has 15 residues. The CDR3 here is CASSQDRNSYNEQFF. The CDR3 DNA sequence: TGTGCCAGCAGCCAAGACAGAAACTCCTACAATGAGCAGTTCTTC.

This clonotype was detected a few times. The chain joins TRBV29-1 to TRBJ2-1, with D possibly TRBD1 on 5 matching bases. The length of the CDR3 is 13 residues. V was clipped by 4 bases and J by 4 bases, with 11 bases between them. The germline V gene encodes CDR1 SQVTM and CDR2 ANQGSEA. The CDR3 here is CSVGSDTYNEQFF. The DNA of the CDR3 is TGCAGCGTTGGATCGGACACTTACAATGAGCAGTTCTTC.

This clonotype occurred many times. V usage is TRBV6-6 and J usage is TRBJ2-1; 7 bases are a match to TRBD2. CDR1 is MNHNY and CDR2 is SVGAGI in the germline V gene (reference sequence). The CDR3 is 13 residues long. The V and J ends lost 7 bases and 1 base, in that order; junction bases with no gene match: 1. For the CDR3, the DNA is TGTGCCAGCAACGGGGGGTCCTACAATGAGCAGTTCTTC. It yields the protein CASNGGSYNEQFF.

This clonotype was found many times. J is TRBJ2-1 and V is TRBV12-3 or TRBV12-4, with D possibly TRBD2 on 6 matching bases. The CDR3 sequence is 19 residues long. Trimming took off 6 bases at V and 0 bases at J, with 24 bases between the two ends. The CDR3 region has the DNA TGTGCCAGCAGCCCTGGACCTCGGGACTCCAGGAGCTCCTACAATGAGCAGTTCTTC. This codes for CASSPGPRDSRSSYNEQFF.

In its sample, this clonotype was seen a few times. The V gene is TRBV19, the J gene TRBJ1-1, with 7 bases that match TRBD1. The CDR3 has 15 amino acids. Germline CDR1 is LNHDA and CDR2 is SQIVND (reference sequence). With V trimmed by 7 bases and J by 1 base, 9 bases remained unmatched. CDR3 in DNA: TGTGCCAGTATACGACGGGGGACAGCGAACACTGAAGCTTTCTTT. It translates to CASIRRGTANTEAFF.

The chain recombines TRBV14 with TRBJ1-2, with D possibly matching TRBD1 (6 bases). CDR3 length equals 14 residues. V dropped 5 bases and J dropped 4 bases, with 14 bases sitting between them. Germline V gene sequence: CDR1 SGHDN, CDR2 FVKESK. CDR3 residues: CASSLGHLLYGYTF. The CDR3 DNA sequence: TGTGCCAGCAGCTTGGGACACCTTCTCTATGGCTACACCTTC.

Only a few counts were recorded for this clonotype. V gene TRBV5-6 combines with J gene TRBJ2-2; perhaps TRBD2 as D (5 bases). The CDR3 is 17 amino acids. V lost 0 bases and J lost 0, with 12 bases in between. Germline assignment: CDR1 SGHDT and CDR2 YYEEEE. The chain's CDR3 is CASSLAGGRSNTGELFF. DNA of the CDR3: TGTGCCAGCAGCTTGGCCGGCGGGCGATCGAACACCGGGGAGCTGTTTTTT.

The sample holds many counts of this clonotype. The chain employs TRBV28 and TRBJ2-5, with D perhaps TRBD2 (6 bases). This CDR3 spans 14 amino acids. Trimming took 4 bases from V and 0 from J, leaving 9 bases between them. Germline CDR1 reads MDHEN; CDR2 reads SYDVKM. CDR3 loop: CASSSGLYQETQYF. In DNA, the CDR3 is TGTGCCAGCAGTTCGGGACTGTACCAAGAGACCCAGTACTTC.

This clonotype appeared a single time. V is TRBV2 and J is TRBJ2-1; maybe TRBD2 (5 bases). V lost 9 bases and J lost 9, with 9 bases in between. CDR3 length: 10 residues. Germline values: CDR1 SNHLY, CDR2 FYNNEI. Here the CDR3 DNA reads TGTGCCAGTCTTGCGGGTGAGCAGTTCTTC. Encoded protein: CASLAGEQFF.

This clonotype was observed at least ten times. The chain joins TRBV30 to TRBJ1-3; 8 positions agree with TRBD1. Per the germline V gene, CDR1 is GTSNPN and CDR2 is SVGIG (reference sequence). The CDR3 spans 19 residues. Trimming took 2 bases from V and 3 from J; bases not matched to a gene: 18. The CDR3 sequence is CAWSRTGTGCPEDGNTIYF. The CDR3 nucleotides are TGTGCCTGGAGTCGTACCGGGACAGGTTGCCCTGAGGATGGAAACACCATATATTTT.

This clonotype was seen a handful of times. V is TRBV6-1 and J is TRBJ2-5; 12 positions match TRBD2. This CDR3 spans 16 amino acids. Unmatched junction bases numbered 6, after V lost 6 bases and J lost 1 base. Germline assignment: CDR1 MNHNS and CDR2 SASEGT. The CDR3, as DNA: TGTGCCAGCAGAGCCAGACTAGCGGGGGCCCAAGAGACCCAGTACTTC. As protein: CASRARLAGAQETQYF.

The CDR3 loop reads CASSYPGVDEQYF. The CDR3 nucleotides are TGTGCCAGCAGTTATCCAGGGGTCGACGAGCAGTACTTC. The rearrangement joins TRBV6-2 or TRBV6-3 to TRBJ2-7; possible D gene TRBD1, 6 bases. The CDR3 loop spans 13 amino acids. Germline CDR1 and CDR2: MNHEY and SVGEGT. Trimming took off 3 bases at V and 5 bases at J, with 11 bases between the two ends.

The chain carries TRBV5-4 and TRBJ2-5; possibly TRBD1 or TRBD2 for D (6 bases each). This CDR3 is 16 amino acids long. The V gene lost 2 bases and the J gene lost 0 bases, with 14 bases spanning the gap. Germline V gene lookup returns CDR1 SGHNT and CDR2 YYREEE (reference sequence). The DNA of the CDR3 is TGTGCCAGCAGCTTCCCAGACGGGGGCGACCAAGAGACCCAGTACTTC. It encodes CASSFPDGGDQETQYF.

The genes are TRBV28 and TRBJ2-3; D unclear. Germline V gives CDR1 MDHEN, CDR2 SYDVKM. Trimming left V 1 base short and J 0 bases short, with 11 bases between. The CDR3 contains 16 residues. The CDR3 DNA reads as TGTGCCAGCAGTTTATCCGCAGGTTATAGCACAGATACGCAGTATTTT. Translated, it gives CASSLSAGYSTDTQYF.

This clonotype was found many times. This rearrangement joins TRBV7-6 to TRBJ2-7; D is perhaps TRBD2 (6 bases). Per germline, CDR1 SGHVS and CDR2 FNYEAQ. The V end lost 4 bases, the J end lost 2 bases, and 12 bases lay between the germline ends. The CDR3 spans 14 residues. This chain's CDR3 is CASSSDPGAYEQYV. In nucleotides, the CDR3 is TGTGCCAGCAGCTCGGACCCGGGGGCCTACGAGCAGTACGTC.

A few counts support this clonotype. CDR3 loop: CSASWGGTEAFF. The CDR3 coding sequence is TGCAGTGCTTCCTGGGGGGGGACTGAAGCTTTCTTT. The chain couples TRBV20-1 to TRBJ1-1, with a weak D call TRBD1 (5 bases). Trimming took off 5 bases at V and 5 bases at J, with 12 bases between the two ends. The CDR3 has 12 residues. Germline V CDR1 and CDR2: DFQATT, SNEGSKA (reference sequence).